This TCR beta chain was recovered during a study of a mutant IDH1 vaccine in newly diagnosed glioma. CDR1 and CDR2 from the germline V gene are MNHNS and SASEGT. The V end was cut by 3 bases, the J end by 9 bases, with 17 bases between. This CDR3 spans 14 amino acids. As to time point: baseline, week 1 (first vaccination visit). Treatment noted: pre-vaccination baseline after standard-of-care therapy. Assay used: immunoSEQ multiplex PCR; TCRdb lists only in-frame clones, some missing. This sample has about 24,000 clones, with approximately 90% found just once. V gene TRBV6-1 combines with J gene TRBJ1-1; D unclear. The input for sequencing was PBMCs, taken from a glioma patient treated with radiotherapy, temozolomide or both. This clonotype originated in a man aged 30-40 years with glioma. Written as DNA, the CDR3 is TGTGCCAGCAGTGAGGCCAGCTTCAGTAAGAAAGCTTTCTTT. As protein: CASSEASFSKKAFF.